The 19 T cell receptor beta chains listed next were all sequenced from one sample in a study of CD8 T cells in Susac syndrome. With random hexamers, roughly 0.45 to 1 ug RNA was reverse transcribed. Using its own MiXCR run on the immunoSEQ multiplex PCR reads, TCRdb lists one record per CDR3 protein. The sample holds 110,000 to 150,000 distinct CDR3 sequences, about 94% seen once. The sequencing input was CD4+ T cells from PBMCs. The receptor source for this set is a human donor with Susac syndrome.

The gene calls are TRBV20-1 and TRBJ2-5; no clear D gene. V lost 5 bases and J lost 5, with 15 bases in between. The germline CDR1 and CDR2 sequences are DFQATT and SNEGSKA (reference sequence). The CDR3 consists of 13 residues. The CDR3 nucleotides read TGCAGTGCTCGGAACCCCGCAAGGGAGACCCAGTACTTC. It yields the protein CSARNPARETQYF.

The gene calls are TRBV28 and TRBJ2-3; 8 bases align to TRBD2. Germline V gives CDR1 MDHEN, CDR2 SYDVKM. CDR3 length: 15 amino acids. Unmatched junction bases numbered 11, after V lost 6 bases and J lost 6 bases. Here the CDR3 DNA reads TGTGCCAGCAGCCCCCCGGGCGGGAGGAAGGATACGCAGTATTTT. Translating gives CASSPPGGRKDTQYF.

The V gene is TRBV6-5, the J gene TRBJ1-2; possible D gene TRBD1, 5 bases. The ends were cut back, 0 bases at V and 0 bases at J, with 20 bases in the middle. Germline CDR1 reads MNHEY; CDR2 reads SVGAGI. The CDR3 has 19 residues. The CDR3 here is CASSYSTLGRGTANYGYTF. The CDR3, as DNA: TGTGCCAGCAGTTACTCAACGCTTGGGAGGGGCACCGCTAACTATGGCTACACCTTC.

The rearrangement uses TRBV12-3 or TRBV12-4 and TRBJ2-7, with D perhaps matching TRBD1 (6 bases). The CDR3 extends over 14 amino acids. V lost 5 bases to trimming and J lost 2 bases, with 13 bases between them. CDR3 loop: CASSPRQVTYEQYF. In DNA form, the CDR3 reads TGTGCCAGCAGTCCGCGACAGGTAACCTACGAGCAGTACTTC.

V usage is TRBV29-1 and J usage is TRBJ2-5, with no clear D. The ends were cut back, 3 bases at V and 4 bases at J, with 15 bases in the middle. Germline V lookup: CDR1 SQVTM, CDR2 ANQGSEA. The CDR3 consists of 14 residues. Here the CDR3 reads CSVDKAPEAETQYF. CDR3 nucleotides: TGCAGCGTTGACAAGGCTCCAGAGGCAGAGACCCAGTACTTC.

This clonotype appeared once. The rearrangement joins TRBV2 to TRBJ2-1; 9 nucleotides agree with TRBD2. This CDR3 contains 15 residues. The ends lost 3 bases at V and 7 bases at J; junction bases unmatched: 7. Germline V gene sequence: CDR1 SNHLY, CDR2 FYNNEI. The CDR3 protein is CASSDQRGAGNEQFF. CDR3 nucleotides: TGTGCCAGCAGTGACCAGCGGGGGGCGGGGAATGAGCAGTTCTTC.

The chain carries TRBV11-2 and TRBJ2-1; tentative D call: TRBD2 (7 bases). The CDR3 has 15 residues. From germline, CDR1 is SGHAT and CDR2 FQNNGV. Trimming took off 5 bases at V and 2 bases at J, with 13 bases between the two ends. CDR3 protein: CASSVEGGPYNEQFF. The CDR3 region has the DNA TGTGCCAGCAGCGTCGAGGGGGGGCCCTACAATGAGCAGTTCTTC.

This clonotype was counted once. This sequence joins TRBV5-6 and TRBJ2-1; no clear D gene. This CDR3 contains 11 residues. CDR1 is SGHDT and CDR2 is YYEEEE in the germline V gene. Trimming shortened V by 5 bases and J by 7 bases, and 7 bases separated the two germline ends. The CDR3 DNA is TGTGCCAGCAGACCAAAAAATGAGCAGTTCTTC. It codes for CASRPKNEQFF. Full variable domain (remainder filled in from reference TRBV5-6 and TRBJ2-1): DAGVTQSPTHLIKTRGQQVTLRCSPKSGHDTVSWYQQALGQGPQFIFQYYEEEERQRGNFPDRFSGHQFPNYSSELNVNALLLGDSALYLCASRPKNEQFFGPGTRLTVL.

This chain connects TRBV20-1 to TRBJ1-2, with a weak D call TRBD1 (6 bases). CDR3 length: 18 amino acids. V lost 2 bases to trimming and J lost 3 bases, with 25 bases between them. Germline CDR1 reads DFQATT; CDR2 reads SNEGSKA (reference sequence). CDR3 sequence reads: CSARPNLKRKDSDYGYTF. Here the CDR3 DNA reads TGCAGTGCTAGACCGAATCTAAAGAGGAAGGACAGCGACTATGGCTACACCTTC.

In this sample, this clonotype turned up a few times. V and J are TRBV7-6 and TRBJ2-5; the match to TRBD2 covers 11 bases. V lost 5 bases and J lost 5; bases outside the gene matches: 10. The germline V gene has CDR1 SGHVS and CDR2 FNYEAQ. The CDR3 extends over 16 amino acids. CDR3 nucleotides: TGTGCCAGCAGCACCCAGAGTCTAGCGGGAGGTGAGACCCAGTACTTC. Translated: CASSTQSLAGGETQYF.

The rearrangement uses TRBV5-1 and TRBJ1-1, with no clear D. Germline CDR1 is SGHRS and CDR2 is YFSETQ. Trimming removed 2 bases from V and 2 bases from J, with 10 bases in between. The CDR3 runs to 14 residues. The CDR3, as DNA: TGCGCCAGCAGCTTAAACTACGAAAACACTGAAGCTTTCTTT. Protein: CASSLNYENTEAFF.

The chain is built from TRBV20-1 and TRBJ2-3; tentative D call: TRBD2 (5 bases). Germline CDR1 reads DFQATT; CDR2 reads SNEGSKA (reference sequence). Trimming left V 3 bases short and J 6 bases short, with 7 bases between. CDR3 length equals 11 residues. Here the CDR3 DNA reads TGCAGTGCTAGGGAGCGGGATACGCAGTATTTT. It yields the protein CSARERDTQYF.

The rearrangement links TRBV14 to TRBJ2-3; 12 positions agree with TRBD2. J was trimmed by 3 bases and V by 4 bases; bases with no gene match: 5. Looked up from germline, CDR1 is SGHDN and CDR2 is FVKESK. The CDR3 runs 16 residues. CDR3 DNA sequence: TGTGCCAGCAGCCCCTGGACTAGCGGGATGACAGATACGCAGTATTTT. It is translated as CASSPWTSGMTDTQYF.

V and J are TRBV28 and TRBJ2-7; no clear D gene. V lost 4 bases to trimming and J lost 3 bases, with 13 bases between them. In germline, CDR1 is MDHEN, CDR2 SYDVKM. This CDR3 spans 14 amino acids. The CDR3, as DNA: TGTGCCAGCAGTTCCCCCCCAGCCCACTACGAGCAGTACTTC. Protein sequence: CASSSPPAHYEQYF.

V usage is TRBV6-1 and J usage is TRBJ2-1; D is unclear. Trimming took off 11 bases at V and 0 bases at J, with 11 bases between the two ends. Germline values: CDR1 MNHNS, CDR2 SASEGT. CDR3 size: 13 residues. CDR3 amino acids: CAGLRSSYNEQFF. CDR3 DNA: TGTGCCGGTTTGCGGTCCTCCTACAATGAGCAGTTCTTC.

This chain joins TRBV20-1 and TRBJ2-1; a possible D gene is TRBD1 (6 bases). Trimming took off 5 bases at V and 7 bases at J, with 18 bases between the two ends. The CDR3 has 14 amino acids. Germline V gene data show CDR1 as DFQATT and CDR2 as SNEGSKA (reference sequence). CDR3 DNA: TGCAGTGCTCGACAAGGGGGAAGGGGGAATGAGCAGTTCTTC. Translated: CSARQGGRGNEQFF.

The chain joins TRBV7-3 to TRBJ2-2; D remains unclear. V lost 5 bases and J lost 3, with 10 bases in between. This CDR3 comprises 14 residues. The germline V gene encodes CDR1 SGHTA and CDR2 FQGTGA. CDR3 protein: CASSPNVDTGELFF. Here the CDR3 DNA reads TGTGCCAGCAGCCCGAACGTGGACACCGGGGAGCTGTTTTTT.

The chain carries TRBV3-1 and TRBJ1-3; the D is unclear. V was trimmed by 0 bases and J by 0 bases, leaving 3 bases between them. Germline V gene lookup returns CDR1 LGHDT and CDR2 YNNKEL (reference sequence). This CDR3 has 14 residues. The CDR3 coding sequence is TGTGCCAGCAGCCAAGACGGCTCTGGAAACACCATATATTTT. Its translation: CASSQDGSGNTIYF.

The V and J genes are TRBV20-1 and TRBJ2-1; 12 bases fit TRBD2. The V gene's germline CDR1 is DFQATT and CDR2 SNEGSKA (reference sequence). The length of the CDR3 is 16 residues. V shed 5 bases and J 6 bases; nucleotides not matched to a gene: 11. CDR3 DNA sequence: TGCAGTGCTCCTCGACTAGCGGGAGTCCAAGTCAATGAGCAGTTCTTC. Its translation: CSAPRLAGVQVNEQFF.